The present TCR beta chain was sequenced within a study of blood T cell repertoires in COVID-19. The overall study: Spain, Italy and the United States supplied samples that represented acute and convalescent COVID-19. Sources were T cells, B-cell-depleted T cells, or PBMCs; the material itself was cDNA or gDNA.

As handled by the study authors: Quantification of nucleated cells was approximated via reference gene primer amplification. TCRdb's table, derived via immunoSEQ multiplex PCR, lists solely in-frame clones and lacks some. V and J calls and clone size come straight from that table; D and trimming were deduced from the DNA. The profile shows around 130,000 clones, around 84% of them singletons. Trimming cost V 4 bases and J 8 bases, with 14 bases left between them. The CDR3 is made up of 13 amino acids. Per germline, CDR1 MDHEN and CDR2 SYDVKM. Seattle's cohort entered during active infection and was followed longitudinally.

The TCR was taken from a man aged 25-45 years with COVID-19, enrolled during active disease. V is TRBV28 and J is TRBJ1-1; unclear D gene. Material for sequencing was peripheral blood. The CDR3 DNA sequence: TGTGCCAGCAGTTCTTCACCCGGCGGGGAAGCTTTCTTT. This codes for CASSSSPGGEAFF.